This T cell receptor (beta chain) was recovered during a study of T cells in Graves' hyperthyroidism and ophthalmopathy. The study's findings and limits: Ophthalmopathy, as predicted by the model, came a median about seven months after the prediction.

Notes on this clonotype: What it binds is unknown.

Based on clinical symptoms, serum thyroxine and TRAb, thyroid ultrasound and orbital computed tomography, diagnoses were reached. The germline CDR1 and CDR2 sequences are DFQATT and SNEGSKA (reference sequence). There are 16 residues in the CDR3. Losses at the gene ends were 6 bases for V and 8 bases for J; bases not matched to a gene: 16. TCR beta CDR3 regions were amplified from RNA transcripts. An initial round of RT-PCR targeting the TCR CDR3 relied on the HTBI primer set. MiXCR, applied by TCRdb to the multiplex PCR reads, yields one record per CDR3 protein. The table has some 210,000 distinct CDR3 sequences, approximately 17% seen once; the top ten hold under 65%.

The TCR originated in a man in his fifties or sixties with Graves' hyperthyroidism. What was sequenced was blood. This sequence joins TRBV20-1 and TRBJ2-1; 10 positions match TRBD2. The CDR3 is CSALTRGSSGSDEQFF. CDR3 bases: TGCAGTGCCTTAACTCGTGGATCTAGCGGGAGTGATGAGCAGTTCTTC.